This TCR beta chain was recorded in a study of identical twins. TCRdb re-analysed the 5' RACE reads in MiXCR, keeping a single row per CDR3 protein. Of hundreds of thousands of distinct CDR3 sequences in the sample, over 20% are singletons; the top ten hold roughly 4%. The CDR3 has 14 residues. The V and J ends lost 4 bases and 2 bases respectively, with 11 bases between them. Germline V lookup: CDR1 SNHLY, CDR2 FYNNEI. Study results and limitations: High-abundance cord blood beta clonotypes had fewer insertions; memory repertoires showed none.

This clonotype showed up just a few times. No antigen is known for it. The same sample was also used in a study of T cells expressing NK-cell markers. That paper states: It was sorted CD3+CD56+NKG2C+, CD3+CD56+NKG2C- and CD3+CD56-NKG2C+ T cells that supplied the TCR beta repertoires.

Sequenced material: PBMCs. The TCR was taken from a young woman in good health. The chain employs TRBV2 and TRBJ2-5; D possibly corresponds to TRBD1 (6 bases). For the CDR3, the DNA is TGTGCCAGCAGTGGGGACAACCGGCAAGAGACCCAGTACTTC. It codes for CASSGDNRQETQYF.